This T cell receptor beta chain comes out of a study of regulatory T cells in long-lasting Graves disease. Germline loops: CDR1 MGHRA, CDR2 YSYEKL. CDR3 length: 17 residues. V gave up 4 bases and J gave up 8 bases, with 26 bases separating them. Researchers made TCR beta libraries by using iRepertoire HTBI primers and running Arm-PCR on CDR3 regions. One entry per CDR3 protein results from TCRdb running MiXCR on the multiplex PCR reads. The repertoire holds some 240,000 distinct CDR3 sequences, with roughly a fifth as singletons. As to time point: newly diagnosed GD, antithyroid drugs for less than 3 months. The TCR library was made from RNA extracted from PBMCs. Only a few counts were recorded for this clonotype. Separately, the same data were catalogued under a study of T cells in Graves' hyperthyroidism and ophthalmopathy. As reported in that work: Newly diagnosed patients aged 18 to 65 had hyperthyroidism of under 2 months' duration.

The rearrangement uses TRBV4-1 and TRBJ1-2, with unresolved D. The TCR originated in a woman aged 25 to 45 with Graves disease. The sample here was peripheral blood mononuclear cells (PBMCs), taken at new diagnosis, from a patient treated with antithyroid drugs. The CDR3 DNA is TGCGCCAGCAGCCGAGCCGGTGTGGAGGTGTTTGCGGAAGGCTACACCTTC. Its translation is CASSRAGVEVFAEGYTF.